One and the same sample provided the 12 T cell receptor beta chains below, sequenced in a study of cytomegalovirus exposure and HLA in healthy donors. PCR used 60 Vbeta primers and 13 Jbeta primers. The method was immunoSEQ multiplex PCR; TCRdb's version includes in-frame clones alone and lacks a portion of them. The listing records around 58,000 clones. Specimen: PBMCs. Source of these receptors: a man aged 50 to 59 in good health and CMV-seropositive.

The rearrangement links TRBV6-1 to TRBJ1-5, with D possibly TRBD1 on 5 matching bases. CDR1 is MNHNS, CDR2 SASEGT, per germline. This CDR3 is 12 amino acids long. V lost 11 bases and J 4 bases, leaving 12 bases between the germline ends. As DNA, the CDR3 is TGTGCCGCAACGCAGGGAAATCAGCCCCAGCATTTT. Translated, it gives CAATQGNQPQHF.

This chain uses TRBV28 with TRBJ1-3; TRBD1 agrees at 11 bases. Germline V lookup: CDR1 MDHEN, CDR2 SYDVKM. The CDR3 has 16 amino acids. The V gene end was trimmed by 7 bases and the J gene end by 1 base; junction bases not matched to a gene: 6. CDR3 amino acids: CASTGTGGVSGNTIYF. The CDR3 DNA reads TGTGCCAGCACCGGGACAGGGGGTGTTTCTGGAAACACCATATATTTT.

This chain connects TRBV19 to TRBJ2-3; 8 nucleotides align to TRBD2. This CDR3 has 16 residues. Germline V gene data show CDR1 as LNHDA and CDR2 as SQIVND (reference sequence). V gave up 6 bases and J gave up 5 bases; unmatched junction bases: 13. The CDR3 coding sequence is TGTGCCAGTAGCCCTCCCGCGGGGGGCCCCGGAGATACGCAGTATTTT. Translating gives CASSPPAGGPGDTQYF.

V usage is TRBV4-3 and J usage is TRBJ2-1; 12 bases fit TRBD2. From germline, CDR1 is LGHNA and CDR2 YSLEER. This CDR3 has 16 amino acids. After removal of 3 bases from V and 6 bases from J, the junction contained 6 bases not matched to a gene. CDR3 region: CASSQLAGGDVNEQFF. The CDR3 region has the DNA TGCGCCAGCAGCCAGCTAGCGGGGGGGGATGTCAATGAGCAGTTCTTC.

The chain recombines TRBV11-2 with TRBJ1-2, with 7 bases matching TRBD1. The V gene end was trimmed by 3 bases and the J gene end by 6 bases; junction bases not matched to a gene: 7. Per the germline V gene, CDR1 is SGHAT and CDR2 is FQNNGV. The CDR3 is made up of 14 amino acids. The CDR3 DNA reads as TGTGCCAGCAGCTTCACGGACAGGCGAGATGGCTACACCTTC. Amino acids: CASSFTDRRDGYTF.

The CDR3: CASSMDSKNSPLHF. For the CDR3, the DNA is TGTGCCAGCAGTATGGACAGCAAAAATTCACCCCTCCACTTT. V is TRBV6-5 and J is TRBJ1-6, with D perhaps matching TRBD1 (6 bases). The CDR3 has 14 amino acids. The V end was cut by 5 bases, the J end by 7 bases, with 12 bases between. The germline gives CDR1 MNHEY, CDR2 SVGAGI.

The genes are TRBV29-1 and TRBJ1-1; D perhaps matches TRBD1 (6 bases). The CDR3 consists of 12 residues. Trimming removed 8 bases at V and 0 bases at J, with 10 bases between. Germline CDR1 and CDR2: SQVTM and ANQGSEA. The CDR3 DNA follows: TGCAGCACCAGGACAGTGAACACTGAAGCTTTCTTT. Amino acid sequence: CSTRTVNTEAFF. Combining the CDR3 with reference TRBV29-1 and TRBJ1-1 gives the whole variable domain SAVISQKPSRDICQRGTSLTIQCQVDSQVTMMFWYRQQPGQSLTLIATANQGSEATYESGFVIDKFPISRPNLTFSTLTVSNMSPEDSSIYLCSTRTVNTEAFFGQGTRLTVV.

The chain links TRBV7-8 to TRBJ1-2; 7 positions agree with TRBD1. CDR3 length: 14 residues. The V segment lost 5 bases and the J segment 4 bases; nucleotides outside the gene matches: 7. Germline values: CDR1 SGHVS, CDR2 FQNEAQ. The CDR3 is CASSASTGAYGYTF. As DNA, the CDR3 is TGTGCCAGCAGCGCCTCAACAGGGGCCTATGGCTACACCTTC.

The V gene is TRBV10-1, the J gene TRBJ1-1; D might be TRBD1 (5 bases). CDR3 size: 13 residues. Deletions cut 6 bases from V and 0 bases from J, with 8 bases between. Germline V gene data show CDR1 as WNHNN and CDR2 as SYGVQD (reference sequence). The DNA of the CDR3 is TGCGCCAGCAGCAACAGGTTGAACACTGAAGCTTTCTTT. Translation: CASSNRLNTEAFF.

With respect to this clone: The DNA is omitted, as the CDR3 cannot be located on it reliably, and the CDR3 follows TCRdb's listing. CDR3 sequence reads: CASSQVGEGSHSF. This chain uses TRBV4-2 with TRBJ1-2. With termini counted, the CDR3 has 13 amino acids. Germline CDR1 is LGHNA and CDR2 is YNFKEQ.

The V call is TRBV5-5, the J call TRBJ1-3, with D tentatively TRBD1 (6 bases). The V and J ends lost 0 bases and 0 bases respectively, with 10 bases between them. The CDR3 contains 16 residues. In germline, CDR1 is SGHKS, CDR2 YYEKEE (reference sequence). CDR3 coding DNA: TGTGCCAGCAGCTTGGAACAGGGTAACTCTGGAAACACCATATATTTT. Translated, it gives CASSLEQGNSGNTIYF. The whole variable domain, filled in from reference TRBV5-5 and TRBJ1-3, reads DAGVTQSPTHLIKTRGQQVTLRCSPISGHKSVSWYQQVLGQGPQFIFQYYEKEERGRGNFPDRFSARQFPNYSSELNVNALLLGDSALYLCASSLEQGNSGNTIYFGEGSWLTVV.

The chain joins TRBV5-1 to TRBJ2-2, with D possibly matching TRBD2 (6 bases). Germline CDR1 is SGHRS and CDR2 is YFSETQ. Between the trimmed V and J ends, which lost 0 bases and 0 bases, there was a span of 6 bases. There are 15 residues in the CDR3. CDR3 region: CASSLAGANTGELFF. DNA for the CDR3: TGCGCCAGCAGCTTGGCGGGGGCGAACACCGGGGAGCTGTTTTTT.